Shown below are 17 T cell receptor beta chains from a single sample sequenced in a study of cytomegalovirus exposure and HLA in healthy donors. In the PCR, 60 Vbeta and 13 Jbeta primers were used. Method: immunoSEQ multiplex PCR; TCRdb's copy keeps in-frame clones and lacks some. The clone table shows roughly 120,000 clones, with the ten largest holding roughly 3.5%. Material: PBMCs. The receptors were gathered from a man under 40 in good health and CMV-seronegative.

The V and J genes are TRBV7-3 and TRBJ2-7; 9 bases fit TRBD1. J gave up 3 bases and V 5 bases, and 14 bases lay outside the gene matches. Per germline, CDR1 SGHTA and CDR2 FQGTGA. This CDR3 is built from 17 residues. The CDR3 nucleotides read TGTGCCAGCAGCGTCGGTTCTGCCGGGACAGGGCACTACGAGCAGTACTTC. It encodes CASSVGSAGTGHYEQYF.

This chain uses TRBV5-6 with TRBJ2-5, with D uncertain. Between the trimmed V and J ends, which lost 4 bases and 0 bases, there was a span of 13 bases. The CDR3 is 15 amino acids. Per the germline V gene, CDR1 is SGHDT and CDR2 is YYEEEE. The chain's CDR3 is CASSQIGRDQETQYF. The CDR3 DNA reads as TGTGCCAGCAGCCAAATTGGGCGTGACCAAGAGACCCAGTACTTC.

The V gene is TRBV5-6, the J gene TRBJ1-2; TRBD1 might be the D (6 bases). The CDR3 covers 14 residues. CDR1 and CDR2 from the germline V gene are SGHDT and YYEEEE. V was pared by 3 bases and J by 5 bases, with 14 bases between. The CDR3 bases are TGTGCCAGCAGCTGGCGGGGGGGCGCATATGGCTACACCTTC. Its protein is CASSWRGGAYGYTF.

The chain is built from TRBV6-6 and TRBJ1-4; 8 positions match TRBD1. V gave up 5 bases and J gave up 3 bases; unmatched junction bases: 8. Germline CDR1 and CDR2: MNHNY and SVGAGI (reference sequence). There are 16 residues in the CDR3. DNA for the CDR3: TGTGCCAGCAGTCCCGGGCCGGGACAGGCTAATGAAAAACTGTTTTTT. It is translated as CASSPGPGQANEKLFF.

The chain uses TRBV7-9 and TRBJ1-6; possibly TRBD1 for D (5 bases). Trimming cost V 8 bases and J 6 bases, with 8 bases left between them. This CDR3 region has 12 residues. Germline CDR1 and CDR2: SEHNR and FQNEAQ (reference sequence). CDR3: CASGGVNSPLHF. DNA of the CDR3: TGTGCCAGCGGGGGGGTTAATTCACCCCTCCACTTT.

The chain carries TRBV27 and TRBJ1-6, with D possibly matching TRBD1 (6 bases). Germline V gene lookup returns CDR1 MNHEY and CDR2 SMNVEV (reference sequence). CDR3 size: 16 residues. The V end lost 4 bases, the J end lost 6 bases, and 16 bases lay between the germline ends. The CDR3 region is CASSSTGKGSNSPLHF. The DNA of the CDR3 is TGTGCCAGCAGTTCCACAGGGAAGGGGAGTAATTCACCCCTCCACTTT.

The chain links TRBV5-8 to TRBJ2-3; the match to TRBD1 covers 7 bases. Trimming cost V 9 bases and J 6 bases; bases outside gene matches: 13. This CDR3 comprises 14 residues. CDR1 and CDR2 (germline): SGHTS, YDEGEE. CDR3 DNA sequence: TGTGCCATAGAAGACAGGGCGAGATCGGATACGCAGTATTTT. Translating it yields CAIEDRARSDTQYF. Full variable domain (remainder filled in from reference TRBV5-8 and TRBJ2-3): EAGVTQSPTHLIKTRGQQATLRCSPISGHTSVYWYQQALGLGLQFLLWYDEGEERNRGNFPPRFSGRQFPNYSSELNVNALELEDSALYLCAIEDRARSDTQYFGPGTRLTVL.

The rearrangement links TRBV27 to TRBJ2-7, with 10 nucleotides matching TRBD1. With V trimmed by 5 bases and J by 7 bases, 11 bases remained unmatched. Per germline, CDR1 MNHEY and CDR2 SMNVEV (reference sequence). The CDR3 consists of 15 residues. This CDR3 reads CASSTLGTGAGEQYF. The CDR3 DNA sequence: TGTGCCAGCAGTACACTCGGGACAGGGGCGGGAGAGCAGTACTTC.

The J gene is TRBJ2-5, the V gene TRBV29-1; 7 nucleotides align to TRBD1. Germline V CDR1 and CDR2: SQVTM, ANQGSEA. J was trimmed by 2 bases and V by 4 bases; bases with no gene match: 13. The CDR3 is made up of 16 amino acids. In DNA form, the CDR3 reads TGCAGCGTTGTTGCACGCTCCCGGGACAGACAAGAGACCCAGTACTTC. Protein sequence: CSVVARSRDRQETQYF. Together with reference TRBV29-1 and TRBJ2-5, the CDR3 gives the full variable domain: SAVISQKPSRDICQRGTSLTIQCQVDSQVTMMFWYRQQPGQSLTLIATANQGSEATYESGFVIDKFPISRPNLTFSTLTVSNMSPEDSSIYLCSVVARSRDRQETQYFGPGTRLLVL.

The chain links TRBV4-2 to TRBJ1-1; 9 positions match TRBD1. The ends lost 4 bases at V and 5 bases at J; junction bases unmatched: 14. Germline values: CDR1 LGHNA, CDR2 YNFKEQ. The length of the CDR3 is 17 residues. For the CDR3, the DNA is TGTGCCAGCAGCCGCATAACCGGGACAGGGTCGGGTACTGAAGCTTTCTTT. Its protein is CASSRITGTGSGTEAFF.

The V and J genes are TRBV25-1 and TRBJ1-6; D is possibly TRBD1 (6 bases). CDR1 and CDR2 (germline): MGHDK, SYGVNS. The CDR3 runs 15 residues. V lost 5 bases and J lost 6, with 14 bases in between. The CDR3 DNA is TGTGCCAGCAGTCGAAGGGCGGACAGTAATTCACCCCTCCACTTT. Translating gives CASSRRADSNSPLHF. The variable domain in full, completed from reference TRBV25-1 and TRBJ1-6, reads EADIYQTPRYLVIGTGKKITLECSQTMGHDKMYWYQQDPGMELHLIHYSYGVNSTEKGDLSSESTVSRIRTEHFPLTLESARPSHTSQYLCASSRRADSNSPLHFGNGTRLTVT.

This sequence joins TRBV21-1 and TRBJ2-5; the table's D gene call, TRBD2, was not cross checked with the DNA. TRBV21-1 counts as a pseudogene. CDR3 length equals 17 residues. The CDR3 DNA is TGTGCCAGCAGCCCCACCACCCGGGAGGTTCCTAAAGAGACCCAGTACTTC. Its translation: CASSPTTREVPKETQYF.

The chain employs TRBV19 and TRBJ2-2, with no clear D. The ends were cut back, 1 base at V and 5 bases at J, with 5 bases in the middle. The length of the CDR3 is 13 residues. Germline values: CDR1 LNHDA, CDR2 SQIVND (reference sequence). CDR3 in DNA: TGTGCCAGTAGTATAGCACTTACCGGGGAGCTGTTTTTT. It translates to CASSIALTGELFF.

CDR3 coding DNA: TGTGCCAGCAGCATTTGGGTAGCGGGGACCGGGGAGCTGTTTTTT. Its translation is CASSIWVAGTGELFF. The chain carries TRBV13 and TRBJ2-2, with 8 nucleotides matching TRBD2. The V gene's germline CDR1 is PRHDT and CDR2 FYEKMQ (reference sequence). The CDR3 sequence is 15 residues long. V dropped 5 bases and J dropped 5; count of bases not matched to a gene: 7.

The V gene is TRBV29-1, the J gene TRBJ2-5, with no clear D. The V gene's germline CDR1 is SQVTM and CDR2 ANQGSEA. V dropped 4 bases and J dropped 2 bases, with 8 bases sitting between them. The CDR3 totals 12 residues. CDR3 amino acids: CSVVPGQETQYF. The CDR3 DNA is TGCAGCGTTGTTCCCGGTCAAGAGACCCAGTACTTC.

The V call is TRBV6-5, the J call TRBJ2-3; the D gene is possibly TRBD1 (6 bases). CDR3 size: 16 residues. V lost 2 bases and J 2 bases, leaving 14 bases between the germline ends. CDR1 MNHEY and CDR2 SVGAGI come from the germline V gene. This CDR3 is CASSYRTVLATDTQYF. The CDR3, as DNA: TGTGCCAGCAGTTACCGGACAGTTCTTGCCACAGATACGCAGTATTTT.

The chain has TRBV12-5 and TRBJ1-6, with D possibly matching TRBD1 (5 bases). Trimming pared 1 base from V and 4 bases from J, leaving 14 bases between. This CDR3 has 17 residues. CDR1 LGHNT and CDR2 FRNRAP come from the germline V gene. CDR3 nucleotide sequence: TGTGCTAGTGGTTTGGACAGGTCGGAAGGATATAATTCACCCCTCCACTTT. This sequence encodes CASGLDRSEGYNSPLHF.